One TCR beta chain is described in this entry. The method was immunoSEQ multiplex PCR; TCRdb's version includes in-frame clones alone and lacks a portion of them. The sample records approximately 200,000 clones, roughly 81% being singletons. V lost 6 bases and J 15 bases, leaving 19 bases between the germline ends. The germline gives CDR1 MNHEY, CDR2 SVGEGT. The CDR3 totals 12 residues. This sample stems from a study of blood T cell repertoires in COVID-19. Whole-study context: T cells, B-cell-depleted T cells, or PBMCs supplied cDNA or gDNA.

The Seattle site enrolled patients during active infection and followed them longitudinally. The specimen was peripheral blood. The chain carries TRBV6-2 or TRBV6-3 and TRBJ2-3; maybe TRBD2 (6 bases). This TCR was sampled from a woman older than 75 with COVID-19, enrolled during active disease. CDR3 in DNA: TGTGCCAGCAGCCTTTCTAGCGCCCCTTTATATTTT. Protein: CASSLSSAPLYF.